This T cell receptor beta chain emerged from a study of blood T cell repertoires in COVID-19. Across the whole study: T cells, B-cell-depleted T cells, or PBMCs provided the cDNA or gDNA that served as material.

The CDR3 length is 13 residues. V lost 7 bases, J lost 4 bases, and 13 bases lay in between. Clones were sequenced by immunoSEQ multiplex PCR, and TCRdb holds only the in-frame ones, with some missing. The data contain 240,000 or so clones, around 83% of them singletons. The receptor comes from a woman younger than 30 with acute or convalescent COVID-19. The V and J genes are TRBV12-3 or TRBV12-4 and TRBJ1-2; D might be TRBD1 (6 bases). The source material was peripheral blood. The CDR3 spells CASTPDSSYGYTF. CDR3 bases: TGTGCCAGCACCCCGGACAGTTCCTATGGCTACACCTTC.